The TCR beta chain described here comes from a study of blood T cells in healthy people across ages. Overall study findings and caveats: More naive CD4+ cells and higher diversity marked long-lived donors relative to aged donors.

This clonotype was counted a single time. The antigen is unknown. The junction and the germline gene differ at one end; a read error may be behind it. This CDR3 is built from 15 residues. Germline values: CDR1 MGHDK, CDR2 SYGVNS. PCR was performed a second time for roughly 7 to 11 cycles using a sample-barcoded 5' primer and a J-beta primer mix. TCRdb reprocessed the 5' RACE reads via MiXCR and lists one record per CDR3 protein. The data contain about 1.7 million distinct CDR3 sequences, 28% of them singletons. The source of this sequence is a woman in her 30s in good health. The chain is built from TRBV25-1 and TRBJ1-1, with a possible D match to TRBD1 (6 bases). Sample: blood. The CDR3 bases are TGTGCCAGCAGTGACCCAGGGGTCATGAACACTGAAGCCTTCTTT. Translation gives CASSDPGVMNTEAFF.